A single sample is the source of the 30 T cell receptor beta chains below, sequenced in a study of cytomegalovirus exposure and HLA in healthy donors. The repertoire was sequenced with immunoSEQ multiplex PCR; TCRdb's copy has only in-frame clones and lacks some. There are 100,000 to 150,000 clones in the sample; about nine tenths occur only once, and approximately 1.5% lies in the top ten. The sequenced sample consisted of PBMCs. All receptors come from a man aged 30-40 years in good health and CMV-seronegative.

J is TRBJ1-6 and V is TRBV5-4; maybe TRBD1 (5 bases). The length of the CDR3 is 14 residues. The V and J ends lost 4 bases and 9 bases respectively, with 14 bases between them. Germline CDR1 reads SGHNT; CDR2 reads YYREEE (reference sequence). The CDR3 here is CASSDQGGSSPLHF. The CDR3 DNA reads as TGTGCCAGCAGCGACCAGGGAGGCAGTTCACCCCTCCACTTT.

The chain is built from TRBV30 and TRBJ1-2; TRBD1 matches 10 bases. CDR1 and CDR2 from the germline V gene are GTSNPN and SVGIG (reference sequence). This CDR3 spans 16 amino acids. Trimming cost V 3 bases and J 1 base; bases outside gene matches: 8. This CDR3 is CAWRPRDRGVNYGYTF. The CDR3 DNA sequence: TGTGCCTGGAGGCCCCGGGACAGGGGAGTTAACTATGGCTACACCTTC.

The genes are TRBV7-9 and TRBJ2-5; 10 bases fit TRBD2. The CDR3 consists of 16 residues. J lost 1 base, V lost 0 bases, and 2 bases had no gene match. Germline V gene sequence: CDR1 SEHNR, CDR2 FQNEAQ (reference sequence). CDR3 in amino acids: CASSLATSGTQETQYF. CDR3 DNA sequence: TGTGCCAGCAGCTTAGCTACTAGCGGGACCCAAGAGACCCAGTACTTC.

J is TRBJ2-2 and V is TRBV6-5; 11 bases agree with TRBD2. The CDR3 consists of 15 residues. Germline V gene lookup returns CDR1 MNHEY and CDR2 SVGAGI. Losses at the gene ends were 9 bases for V and 4 bases for J; bases not matched to a gene: 7. CDR3 DNA: TGTGCCAGTATAGCGGGAGGGCCTGGCACCGGGGAGCTGTTTTTT. This sequence encodes CASIAGGPGTGELFF.

The chain has TRBV7-6 and TRBJ2-7; no firm D call. Germline CDR1 SGHVS, CDR2 FNYEAQ. The length of the CDR3 is 13 residues. The germline V and J ends were trimmed by 5 bases and 7 bases, with 15 bases remaining between them. CDR3 loop: CASSPAPGREQYF. The CDR3 DNA reads TGTGCCAGCAGCCCAGCCCCAGGTCGGGAGCAGTACTTC.

This clone was detected only a few times. V is TRBV29-1 and J is TRBJ2-5; maybe TRBD2 (5 bases). The V end lost 7 bases, the J end lost 5 bases, and 14 bases lay between the germline ends. The CDR3 contains 12 residues. CDR1 and CDR2 (germline): SQVTM, ANQGSEA. Here the CDR3 DNA reads TGCAGCGCTGGTGAGGGCGACGAGACCCAGTACTTC. This encodes CSAGEGDETQYF.

This clone was seen once. This chain uses TRBV7-9 with TRBJ1-1; D is possibly TRBD1 (6 bases). CDR3 length equals 14 residues. V was trimmed by 8 bases and J by 1 base, leaving 14 bases between them. In germline, CDR1 is SEHNR, CDR2 FQNEAQ (reference sequence). This chain's CDR3 is CASRTLGANTEAFF. The CDR3 bases are TGTGCCAGCCGGACCCTGGGGGCGAACACTGAAGCTTTCTTT.

There are a few counts of this clone. The chain employs TRBV6-1 and TRBJ1-1; 7 bases fit TRBD1. V trimming: 5 bases; J trimming: 0 bases; junction bases outside the gene matches: 6. CDR1 MNHNS and CDR2 SASEGT come from the germline V gene. The CDR3 has 15 amino acids. The CDR3 sequence: CASSRNGQVNTEAFF. The CDR3 DNA is TGTGCCAGCAGTCGGAATGGACAGGTGAACACTGAAGCTTTCTTT.

The rearrangement links TRBV7-3 to TRBJ2-6; D remains ambiguous. This CDR3 is built from 14 residues. Trimming removed 5 bases from V and 0 bases from J, with 5 bases in between. Germline CDR1 is SGHTA and CDR2 is FQGTGA. The chain's CDR3 is CASSQNSGANVLTF. The CDR3, as DNA: TGTGCCAGCAGCCAAAACTCTGGGGCCAACGTCCTGACTTTC.

This clone came up once. J is TRBJ1-3 and V is TRBV5-4; D uncertain. Germline V gene sequence: CDR1 SGHNT, CDR2 YYREEE (reference sequence). Trimming shortened V by 1 base and J by 4 bases, and 18 bases separated the two germline ends. The CDR3 consists of 17 residues. The CDR3 protein is CASSLNPAESYGNTIYF. The CDR3 bases are TGTGCCAGCAGCTTGAACCCTGCGGAATCTTACGGAAACACCATATATTTT.

This clone appeared once. The chain couples TRBV7-2 to TRBJ2-7, with D tentatively TRBD2 (6 bases). V lost 0 bases, J lost 1 base, and 13 bases lay in between. The germline gives CDR1 SGHTA, CDR2 FQGNSA. The CDR3 consists of 16 residues. CDR3 nucleotide sequence: TGTGCCAGCAGCTTAGCACTGCGGGGCCTGTCCTACGAGCAGTACTTC. It translates to CASSLALRGLSYEQYF.

The chain joins TRBV6-6 to TRBJ2-1; D might be TRBD2 (5 bases). The CDR3 runs 12 residues. CDR1 is MNHNY and CDR2 is SVGAGI in the germline V gene (reference sequence). The germline V and J ends were trimmed by 2 bases and 8 bases, with 7 bases remaining between them. The CDR3 region is CASSYGLDEQFF. The DNA of the CDR3 is TGTGCCAGCAGTTACGGACTGGATGAGCAGTTCTTC.

V and J are TRBV5-4 and TRBJ2-7, with D perhaps TRBD2 (6 bases). V lost 3 bases and J 1 base, leaving 14 bases between the germline ends. This CDR3 is built from 15 residues. Germline values: CDR1 SGHNT, CDR2 YYREEE (reference sequence). DNA for the CDR3: TGTGCCAGCAGCTGGGGACTCCTGGAATCCTACGAGCAGTACTTC. The encoded protein is CASSWGLLESYEQYF. The full variable domain, completed using reference TRBV5-4 and TRBJ2-7, is ETGVTQSPTHLIKTRGQQVTLRCSSQSGHNTVSWYQQALGQGPQFIFQYYREEENGRGNFPPRFSGLQFPNYSSELNVNALELDDSALYLCASSWGLLESYEQYFGPGTRLTVT.

The genes are TRBV4-3 and TRBJ2-3; TRBD1 might be the D (6 bases). The CDR3 is made up of 13 amino acids. V lost 4 bases, J lost 4 bases, and 9 bases lay in between. Germline V gene sequence: CDR1 LGHNA, CDR2 YSLEER. For the CDR3, the DNA is TGCGCCAGCAGCCGGTGGACAGCAGATACGCAGTATTTT. Translating gives CASSRWTADTQYF.

The V gene is TRBV7-9, the J gene TRBJ2-7, with 7 nucleotides matching TRBD1. CDR3 length equals 16 residues. From germline, CDR1 is SEHNR and CDR2 FQNEAQ (reference sequence). The junction had 6 bases not matched to a gene; V was cut back by 1 base and J by 0 bases. CDR3 in amino acids: CASSLVVGTASYEQYF. In DNA, the CDR3 is TGTGCCAGCAGCTTAGTGGTAGGGACAGCCTCCTACGAGCAGTACTTC.

This chain joins TRBV6-1 and TRBJ2-1; D unclear. V lost 7 bases and J 2 bases, leaving 12 bases between the germline ends. The CDR3 has 14 residues. Germline V gene data show CDR1 as MNHNS and CDR2 as SASEGT. The CDR3 is CASNGAAPYNEQFF. CDR3 DNA sequence: TGTGCCAGCAACGGTGCGGCCCCCTACAATGAGCAGTTCTTC.

The chain has TRBV27 and TRBJ2-1; tentatively, D is TRBD2 (6 bases). There are 18 residues in the CDR3. The V gene's germline CDR1 is MNHEY and CDR2 SMNVEV (reference sequence). Trimming removed 1 base at V and 0 bases at J, with 16 bases between. CDR3 nucleotide sequence: TGTGCCAGCAGTTTATTCGACCCTCTAGCGAGCTCCTACAATGAGCAGTTCTTC. Translating it yields CASSLFDPLASSYNEQFF.

This sequence joins TRBV4-1 and TRBJ1-4; 9 bases agree with TRBD1. Germline values: CDR1 MGHRA, CDR2 YSYEKL. The V segment lost 3 bases and the J segment 3 bases; nucleotides outside the gene matches: 11. The CDR3 spans 18 residues. CDR3 in DNA: TGCGCCAGCAGCCAGGGGACAGGGTTTTTAATCTCTAATGAAAAACTGTTTTTT. It specifies CASSQGTGFLISNEKLFF.

This chain links TRBV7-3 with TRBJ1-1; no definite D call. The CDR3 has 11 residues. V was pared by 8 bases and J by 3 bases, with 7 bases between. Germline values: CDR1 SGHTA, CDR2 FQGTGA. The DNA of the CDR3 is TGTGCCAGCGGGAGGGACACTGAAGCTTTCTTT. This gives the protein CASGRDTEAFF.

This clone appeared once. This chain connects TRBV27 to TRBJ2-1, with 8 bases lining up with TRBD2. The CDR3 sequence is 14 residues long. Per germline, CDR1 MNHEY and CDR2 SMNVEV (reference sequence). Trimming removed 6 bases from V and 9 bases from J; junction bases left unmatched: 10. CDR3 sequence: CASRTIGLAGEQFF. CDR3 in DNA: TGTGCCAGCAGAACTATCGGACTAGCCGGTGAGCAGTTCTTC.

The chain is built from TRBV7-3 and TRBJ2-5; TRBD2 is a possible D gene (5 bases). Trimming shortened V by 5 bases and J by 5 bases, and 12 bases separated the two germline ends. Germline assignment: CDR1 SGHTA and CDR2 FQGTGA. This CDR3 is built from 13 residues. The CDR3 nucleotides read TGTGCCAGCAGCCCAAACTCGGGGGAGACCCAGTACTTC. It codes for CASSPNSGETQYF. The full variable domain, rest sourced from reference TRBV7-3 and TRBJ2-5, is GAGVSQTPSNKVTEKGKYVELRCDPISGHTALYWYRQSLGQGPEFLIYFQGTGAADDSGLPNDRFFAVRPEGSVSTLKIQRTERGDSAVYLCASSPNSGETQYFGPGTRLLVL.

The rearrangement joins TRBV7-2 to TRBJ1-2, with D possibly matching TRBD1 (6 bases). Germline lookup yields CDR1 SGHTA and CDR2 FQGNSA. With 2 bases removed from V and 2 bases from J, the gap between germline ends came to 15 bases. The CDR3 has 16 residues. As DNA, the CDR3 is TGTGCCAGCAGCTTATTACAGGGCTACTACAACTATGGCTACACCTTC. It is translated as CASSLLQGYYNYGYTF. Using reference TRBV7-2 and TRBJ1-2 for the parts outside the CDR3, the full variable domain is GAGVSQSPSNKVTEKGKDVELRCDPISGHTALYWYRQSLGQGLEFLIYFQGNSAPDKSGLPSDRFSAERTGGSVSTLTIQRTQQEDSAVYLCASSLLQGYYNYGYTFGSGTRLTVV.

This clone was counted once. The chain carries TRBV30 and TRBJ2-3; perhaps TRBD2 as D (5 bases). The CDR3 consists of 15 residues. Per germline, CDR1 GTSNPN and CDR2 SVGIG (reference sequence). Trimming took 3 bases from V and 1 from J, leaving 14 bases between them. As DNA, the CDR3 is TGTGCCTGGAGGTCGGGGTTGAATCGCACAGATACGCAGTATTTT. Protein product: CAWRSGLNRTDTQYF.

The CDR3 coding sequence is TGTGCCAGCAGCGCCGGACAGAGCAATCAGCCCCAGCATTTT. Translated: CASSAGQSNQPQHF. V usage is TRBV9 and J usage is TRBJ1-5, with D possibly being TRBD1 (6 bases). Germline lookup yields CDR1 SGDLS and CDR2 YYNGEE. V was trimmed by 3 bases and J by 1 base, leaving 8 bases between them. This CDR3 contains 14 residues.

V and J are TRBV27 and TRBJ2-7, with 9 bases matching TRBD1. CDR1 MNHEY and CDR2 SMNVEV come from the germline V gene (reference sequence). This CDR3 region has 14 residues. With 0 bases clipped from V and 6 bases from J, the junction kept 3 bases outside the gene matches. In DNA, the CDR3 is TGTGCCAGCAGTTTATCACAGGGGGCCGGCGAGCAGTACTTC. Its translation is CASSLSQGAGEQYF.

The gene calls are TRBV30 and TRBJ2-2, with a possible D match to TRBD1 (6 bases). Germline lookup yields CDR1 GTSNPN and CDR2 SVGIG (reference sequence). V was clipped by 0 bases and J by 4 bases, with 15 bases between them. The CDR3 covers 16 residues. CDR3 in amino acids: CAWSVLSSGVTGELFF. CDR3 nucleotide sequence: TGTGCCTGGAGTGTACTTTCTTCAGGGGTCACCGGGGAGCTGTTTTTT.

This chain connects TRBV4-3 to TRBJ1-4; D remains unclear. The CDR3 extends over 16 amino acids. Germline V lookup: CDR1 LGHNA, CDR2 YSLEER. Trimming removed 0 bases from V and 5 bases from J, with 13 bases in between. This chain's CDR3 is CASSQDKSPGNEKLFF. The CDR3, as DNA: TGCGCCAGCAGCCAAGATAAGTCCCCGGGGAATGAAAAACTGTTTTTT.

The chain recombines TRBV2 with TRBJ2-7; 9 nucleotides agree with TRBD2. The CDR3 is 14 residues long. With 6 bases clipped from V and 2 bases from J, the junction kept 5 bases outside the gene matches. Germline V lookup: CDR1 SNHLY, CDR2 FYNNEI. CDR3 amino acids: CASRGLAGTYEQYF. In DNA, the CDR3 is TGTGCCAGCAGGGGGCTAGCGGGAACCTACGAGCAGTACTTC. The whole variable domain, filled in from reference TRBV2 and TRBJ2-7, reads EPEVTQTPSHQVTQMGQEVILRCVPISNHLYFYWYRQILGQKVEFLVSFYNNEISEKSEIFDDQFSVERPDGSNFTLKIRSTKLEDSAMYFCASRGLAGTYEQYFGPGTRLTVT.

The chain is built from TRBV2 and TRBJ2-7, with 13 bases fitting TRBD2. Looked up from germline, CDR1 is SNHLY and CDR2 is FYNNEI. Losses at the gene ends were 6 bases for V and 6 bases for J; bases not matched to a gene: 2. This CDR3 is 13 amino acids long. The CDR3, as DNA: TGTGCCAGCAGCGGGACTAGCGGGACCGAGCAGTACTTC. Translation gives CASSGTSGTEQYF.

The chain combines TRBV27 with TRBJ2-6; 9 bases fit TRBD1. Trimming removed 5 bases from V and 0 bases from J; junction bases left unmatched: 14. CDR1 MNHEY and CDR2 SMNVEV come from the germline V gene (reference sequence). CDR3 size: 20 residues. The CDR3 sequence is CASSPPGQGLIPSGANVLTF. CDR3 bases: TGTGCCAGCAGTCCCCCGGGACAGGGCCTGATCCCCTCTGGGGCCAACGTCCTGACTTTC.